Below are 25 T cell receptor beta chains sequenced from a single sample in a study of blood T cell repertoires in COVID-19. TCRdb's copy holds only in-frame clones and misses some; the assay was immunoSEQ multiplex PCR. The sample lists approximately 150,000 clones, around four fifths seen once, with about 2.2% in the top ten. Material: PBMCs or T cells enriched from blood (not recorded which). The receptors were gathered from a man aged 40-49 years with acute COVID-19.

The V gene is TRBV6-4, the J gene TRBJ1-1, with D perhaps TRBD1 (5 bases). Looked up from germline, CDR1 is MRHNA and CDR2 is SNTAGT. The CDR3 runs to 11 residues. V gave up 0 bases and J gave up 11 bases, with 7 bases separating them. This CDR3 is CASSDSGGAFF. CDR3 sequence (DNA): TGTGCCAGCAGTGACTCCGGGGGGGCTTTCTTT.

CDR3 loop: CASSPASGFTEAFF. CDR3 sequence (DNA): TGTGCCAGCAGCCCCGCATCCGGGTTCACTGAAGCTTTCTTT. The chain couples TRBV4-2 to TRBJ1-1; no reliable D call. Germline CDR1 is LGHNA and CDR2 is YNFKEQ. The ends were cut back, 4 bases at V and 4 bases at J, with 13 bases in the middle. This CDR3 has 14 amino acids.

The genes are TRBV5-3 and TRBJ2-3; the D gene is possibly TRBD2 (6 bases). TRBV5-3 is labeled an ORF, and its function is uncertain. The V and J ends lost 0 bases and 2 bases respectively, with 13 bases between them. The CDR3 consists of 16 residues. The CDR3 bases are TGTGCCAGAAGCTTGGTGCTAGCGTTAGCCACAGATACGCAGTATTTT. As protein: CARSLVLALATDTQYF.

Only a few counts were recorded for this clone. V is TRBV7-9 and J is TRBJ1-6, with TRBD1 matching over 7 bases. Germline CDR1 is SEHNR and CDR2 is FQNEAQ (reference sequence). Trimming cost V 4 bases and J 4 bases; bases outside gene matches: 1. CDR3 length: 14 residues. The CDR3 nucleotides read TGTGCCAGCAGCTGGACAGGATATAATTCACCCCTCCACTTT. The encoded protein is CASSWTGYNSPLHF.

The chain is built from TRBV2 and TRBJ2-3; D perhaps matches TRBD1 (5 bases). The ends were cut back, 7 bases at V and 0 bases at J, with 11 bases in the middle. The germline V gene has CDR1 SNHLY and CDR2 FYNNEI. There are 14 residues in the CDR3. CDR3 nucleotide sequence: TGTGCCAGCATTGTAGGGGTTAGCACAGATACGCAGTATTTT. Translation: CASIVGVSTDTQYF.

The V gene is TRBV19, the J gene TRBJ2-1, with 9 bases that match TRBD2. V shed 4 bases and J 7 bases; nucleotides not matched to a gene: 14. The germline V gene has CDR1 LNHDA and CDR2 SQIVND (reference sequence). This CDR3 has 17 amino acids. The CDR3 is CASSNLHGGRANNEQFF. The CDR3 DNA follows: TGTGCCAGTAGTAATCTCCACGGCGGGAGGGCTAATAATGAGCAGTTCTTC.

The chain joins TRBV7-9 to TRBJ1-1; 11 bases align to TRBD1. This CDR3 comprises 14 residues. The V gene end was trimmed by 6 bases and the J gene end by 2 bases; junction bases not matched to a gene: 2. The germline V gene encodes CDR1 SEHNR and CDR2 FQNEAQ (reference sequence). CDR3 amino acids: CASRGQGANTEAFF. DNA for the CDR3: TGTGCCAGCAGAGGACAGGGGGCCAACACTGAAGCTTTCTTT.

The rearrangement joins TRBV6-5 to TRBJ2-7; 8 positions match TRBD1. The CDR3 sequence is 13 residues long. The V gene end was trimmed by 6 bases and the J gene end by 6 bases; junction bases not matched to a gene: 7. CDR1 and CDR2 (germline): MNHEY, SVGAGI. CDR3 coding DNA: TGTGCCAGCAGCCAGGGGGCTCGGTTCGAGCAGTACTTC. Translating gives CASSQGARFEQYF.

The chain recombines TRBV12-3 or TRBV12-4 with TRBJ1-5; D uncertain. The CDR3 has 13 residues. V was trimmed by 7 bases and J by 0 bases, leaving 7 bases between them. The DNA for the CDR3 is TGTGCCAGCACTCCTAATAGCAATCAGCCCCAGCATTTT. As protein: CASTPNSNQPQHF.

This chain links TRBV2 with TRBJ1-6, with D hard to call. The CDR3 loop spans 13 amino acids. V lost 3 bases, J lost 13 bases, and 13 bases lay in between. Per germline, CDR1 SNHLY and CDR2 FYNNEI. CDR3 sequence reads: CASSDEKSTPLHF. CDR3 nucleotides: TGTGCCAGCAGTGACGAGAAGTCTACCCCCCTCCACTTT.

The chain links TRBV9 to TRBJ2-6, with 7 bases aligning to TRBD1. CDR3 size: 16 residues. Germline CDR1 reads SGDLS; CDR2 reads YYNGEE. V dropped 7 bases and J dropped 0; count of bases not matched to a gene: 7. The CDR3: CASEQGPSSGANVLTF. The CDR3 bases are TGTGCCAGCGAACAGGGGCCAAGCTCTGGGGCCAACGTCCTGACTTTC.

The rearrangement links TRBV30 to TRBJ2-7; tentatively, D is TRBD1 (6 bases). Trimming removed 6 bases from V and 6 bases from J, with 12 bases in between. This CDR3 is built from 11 residues. Germline V CDR1 and CDR2: GTSNPN, SVGIG (reference sequence). CDR3 residues: CACTGTREQYF. Written as DNA, the CDR3 is TGTGCCTGTACAGGGACGCGCGAGCAGTACTTC. The full variable domain, with the rest looked up from reference TRBV30 and TRBJ2-7, is SQTIHQWPATLVQPVGSPLSLECTVEGTSNPNLYWYRQAAGRGLQLLFYSVGIGQISSEVPQNLSASRPQDRQFILSSKKLLLSDSGFYLCACTGTREQYFGPGTRLTVT.

The chain couples TRBV9 to TRBJ1-1; perhaps TRBD1 as D (6 bases). The CDR3 extends over 14 amino acids. Germline-derived CDR1 and CDR2 are SGDLS and YYNGEE. Between the trimmed V and J ends, which lost 4 bases and 1 base, there was a span of 11 bases. Written as DNA, the CDR3 is TGTGCCAGCAGCAAGACAGGCCAGAACACTGAAGCTTTCTTT. The encoded protein is CASSKTGQNTEAFF.

V usage is TRBV6-1 and J usage is TRBJ1-1; possibly TRBD1 for D (5 bases). V was shortened by 2 bases and J by 4 bases, with 11 bases between the two germline ends. The CDR3 sequence is 14 residues long. CDR1 and CDR2 (germline): MNHNS, SASEGT. CDR3 region: CASSEWGMTTEAFF. The CDR3 bases are TGTGCCAGCAGTGAATGGGGCATGACCACTGAAGCTTTCTTT.

The rearrangement joins TRBV6-5 to TRBJ2-2; the match to TRBD2 covers 12 bases. CDR3 length: 15 amino acids. Per germline, CDR1 MNHEY and CDR2 SVGAGI. J gave up 7 bases and V 7 bases, and 7 bases lay outside the gene matches. The CDR3 coding sequence is TGTGCCAGCAAAGGAGGACTAGCGGGATACGGGGAGCTGTTTTTT. Its translation is CASKGGLAGYGELFF.

CDR3: CASSRLAQGNNSPLHF. The CDR3 DNA follows: TGTGCCAGCAGCCGCCTTGCACAGGGTAATAATTCACCCCTCCACTTT. J is TRBJ1-6 and V is TRBV7-3, with D tentatively TRBD1 (6 bases). The CDR3 has 16 residues. Germline CDR1 reads SGHTA; CDR2 reads FQGTGA. Trimming pared 5 bases from V and 5 bases from J, leaving 16 bases between.

The chain uses TRBV10-1 and TRBJ2-5; D possibly corresponds to TRBD2 (5 bases). Deletions cut 3 bases from V and 1 base from J, with 6 bases between. Germline CDR1 reads WNHNN; CDR2 reads SYGVQD (reference sequence). The CDR3 is 13 residues long. The CDR3 coding sequence is TGCGCCAGCAGTGATGAGGGCCAAGAGACCCAGTACTTC. This gives the protein CASSDEGQETQYF.

The CDR3 nucleotides are TGCAGTGCTAGAACCCGACTTGAAGCTTTCTTT. This gives the protein CSARTRLEAFF. V is TRBV20-1 and J is TRBJ1-1; D not resolved. CDR3 length equals 11 residues. Trimming removed 2 bases at V and 7 bases at J, with 8 bases between. Germline V gives CDR1 DFQATT, CDR2 SNEGSKA (reference sequence).

This sequence joins TRBV6-5 and TRBJ2-3, with TRBD2 matching over 10 bases. The CDR3 is 16 residues long. Trimming removed 0 bases from V and 4 bases from J; junction bases left unmatched: 4. Germline-derived CDR1 and CDR2 are MNHEY and SVGAGI. CDR3: CASSYSGTSEADTQYF. The DNA of the CDR3 is TGTGCCAGCAGTTACTCCGGGACTAGCGAGGCAGATACGCAGTATTTT.

This clone was seen only a few times. The V gene is TRBV10-2, the J gene TRBJ1-6, with D perhaps TRBD1 (5 bases). CDR1 and CDR2 from the germline V gene are WSHSY and SAAADI. The CDR3 is 17 residues long. Between the trimmed V and J ends, which lost 3 bases and 9 bases, there was a span of 21 bases. DNA of the CDR3: TGCGCCAGCAGTGACCGCGGGACTGGGTTTGGGGCTTCACCCCTCCACTTT. Translated, it gives CASSDRGTGFGASPLHF.

This chain uses TRBV29-1 with TRBJ2-3; D unclear. Trimming took 3 bases from V and 0 from J, leaving 4 bases between them. The CDR3 has 12 amino acids. From germline, CDR1 is SQVTM and CDR2 ANQGSEA. The DNA for the CDR3 is TGCAGCGTTGACCTAAGCACAGATACGCAGTATTTT. This translates into CSVDLSTDTQYF.

Only a few counts were recorded for this clone. This chain links TRBV25-1 with TRBJ2-5, with 7 bases aligning to TRBD1. Unmatched junction bases numbered 3, after V lost 1 base and J lost 1 base. This CDR3 is 15 amino acids long. Germline CDR1 is MGHDK and CDR2 is SYGVNS. The CDR3 nucleotides are TGTGCCAGCAGTGAATCGGGGACAGCCCAAGAGACCCAGTACTTC. Its protein is CASSESGTAQETQYF.

This chain joins TRBV5-5 and TRBJ2-3; D gene unclear. The CDR3 runs to 16 residues. Trimming removed 2 bases at V and 0 bases at J, with 13 bases between. Per the germline V gene, CDR1 is SGHKS and CDR2 is YYEKEE (reference sequence). Here the CDR3 reads CASSFQIDLSTDTQYF. CDR3 sequence (DNA): TGTGCCAGCAGCTTCCAGATTGATCTTAGCACAGATACGCAGTATTTT.

The rearrangement links TRBV7-9 to TRBJ1-4, with D tentatively TRBD1 (6 bases). Trimming pared 2 bases from V and 8 bases from J, leaving 9 bases between. The germline CDR1 and CDR2 sequences are SEHNR and FQNEAQ (reference sequence). This CDR3 contains 13 residues. As DNA, the CDR3 is TGTGCCAGCAGCTTAATTGGGGGCGAAAAACTGTTTTTT. Protein: CASSLIGGEKLFF.

The J gene is TRBJ1-2, the V gene TRBV29-1; D gene uncertain. The germline CDR1 and CDR2 sequences are SQVTM and ANQGSEA. The V end was cut by 5 bases, the J end by 3 bases, with 19 bases between. The CDR3 totals 15 residues. The CDR3 DNA is TGCAGCGTTTCGGGAGGAAGGAATCTGGACTATGGCTACACCTTC. Its protein is CSVSGGRNLDYGYTF.